The 14 T cell receptor beta chains below were found in one sample sequenced in a study of response to subunit inactivated influenza vaccine. TCRdb itself ran the RT-PCR reads through MiXCR, one entry per CDR3 protein. This table has about 580,000 distinct CDR3 sequences, around 15% appearing once. The sample was PBMCs from blood, taken 11 to 12 days after vaccination. The receptors come from a man aged 45-65 years who received an inactivated influenza vaccine.

The chain recombines TRBV2 with TRBJ1-1, with D perhaps matching TRBD1 (5 bases). V was clipped by 6 bases and J by 0 bases, with 14 bases between them. CDR3 length equals 15 residues. The germline gives CDR1 SNHLY, CDR2 FYNNEI. For the CDR3, the DNA is TGTGCCAGCAGGGCAGTGGGGGGGGTGAACACTGAAGCTTTCTTT. It codes for CASRAVGGVNTEAFF.

This clonotype has a handful of counts. This chain joins TRBV6-5 and TRBJ1-2, with D maybe TRBD1 (6 bases). Germline CDR1 and CDR2: MNHEY and SVGAGI. This CDR3 has 17 amino acids. V was pared by 5 bases and J by 4 bases, with 23 bases between. The CDR3 reads CASSMTLLDRRSYGYTF. DNA for the CDR3: TGTGCCAGCAGTATGACTCTACTGGACAGAAGGTCCTATGGCTACACCTTC.

The chain is built from TRBV5-1 and TRBJ2-1; 7 nucleotides agree with TRBD2. Germline CDR1 and CDR2: SGHRS and YFSETQ. The CDR3 loop spans 14 amino acids. Unmatched junction bases numbered 3, after V lost 1 base and J lost 5 bases. CDR3 bases: TGCGCCAGCAGCTTGCTGCGGGGGAACAATGAGCAGTTCTTC. This translates into CASSLLRGNNEQFF.

A few counts support this clonotype. The V and J genes are TRBV20-1 and TRBJ2-1; 10 bases are a match to TRBD2. The CDR3 totals 14 residues. The germline V gene has CDR1 DFQATT and CDR2 SNEGSKA (reference sequence). Trimming cost V 0 bases and J 7 bases; bases outside gene matches: 3. CDR3 DNA: TGCAGTGCTAGAGATTCTAGCGGGGGTAATGAGCAGTTCTTC. It translates to CSARDSSGGNEQFF.

In this sample, this clonotype turned up a few times. V gene TRBV20-1 combines with J gene TRBJ2-1, with unresolved D. CDR3 length: 15 residues. From germline, CDR1 is DFQATT and CDR2 SNEGSKA (reference sequence). Between the trimmed V and J ends, which lost 0 bases and 5 bases, there was a span of 14 bases. The CDR3 reads CSAREWQRPNNEQFF. The CDR3 coding sequence is TGCAGTGCTAGAGAGTGGCAGCGTCCGAACAATGAGCAGTTCTTC.

This clonotype was seen a handful of times. V is TRBV7-3 and J is TRBJ2-5; D is unclear. Trimming removed 4 bases at V and 6 bases at J, with 12 bases between. This CDR3 has 13 amino acids. Germline V gives CDR1 SGHTA, CDR2 FQGTGA. This CDR3 reads CASSSLHGKTQYF. The CDR3 DNA is TGTGCCAGCAGCTCCTTACATGGCAAGACCCAGTACTTC.

V is TRBV10-1 and J is TRBJ2-3; D remains ambiguous. CDR3 length equals 14 residues. CDR1 and CDR2 (germline): WNHNN, SYGVQD (reference sequence). Trimming stripped 10 bases from V and 0 bases from J, with 14 bases between. The CDR3 sequence is CAIPMGISTDTQYF. CDR3 bases: TGCGCCATCCCTATGGGGATTAGCACAGATACGCAGTATTTT.

The rearrangement links TRBV15 to TRBJ2-5; TRBD2 agrees at 8 bases. This CDR3 is built from 18 residues. Germline assignment: CDR1 LNHNV and CDR2 YYDKDF (reference sequence). With 1 base clipped from V and 2 bases from J, the junction kept 12 bases outside the gene matches. The CDR3 spells CATSRVGSGNRRQETQYF. DNA for the CDR3: TGTGCCACCAGCAGAGTTGGTAGCGGGAATCGAAGGCAAGAGACCCAGTACTTC.

This chain links TRBV7-9 with TRBJ2-7; the match to TRBD1 covers 8 bases. Germline loops: CDR1 SEHNR, CDR2 FQNEAQ (reference sequence). Trimming took 6 bases from V and 2 from J; bases not matched to a gene: 9. This CDR3 region has 15 residues. CDR3 region: CASSPPPDRAYEQYF. The CDR3 DNA reads TGTGCCAGCAGTCCGCCCCCGGACAGGGCCTACGAGCAGTACTTC.

This chain uses TRBV7-8 with TRBJ2-1, with D tentatively TRBD1 or TRBD2 (7 bases each). Trimming removed 5 bases from V and 0 bases from J, with 17 bases in between. Germline V gives CDR1 SGHVS, CDR2 FQNEAQ. This CDR3 has 17 amino acids. Here the CDR3 reads CASSAGAGTDSYNEQFF. CDR3 nucleotides: TGTGCCAGCAGCGCGGGGGCCGGGACAGACTCCTACAATGAGCAGTTCTTC.

The CDR3 DNA is TGTGCCAGCTCACCCGTGGCGGGGGACTCCTACGAGCAGTACTTC. Protein: CASSPVAGDSYEQYF. This chain joins TRBV18 and TRBJ2-7; 7 nucleotides align to TRBD2. Germline assignment: CDR1 KGHSH and CDR2 LQKENI. This CDR3 spans 15 amino acids. J was trimmed by 0 bases and V by 3 bases; bases with no gene match: 5.

This clonotype occurred a few times. This chain links TRBV28 with TRBJ1-2, with D unclear. This CDR3 spans 14 amino acids. CDR1 and CDR2 (germline): MDHEN, SYDVKM. The V end was cut by 6 bases, the J end by 3 bases, with 14 bases between. CDR3 residues: CASSLVLKDYGYTF. Written as DNA, the CDR3 is TGTGCCAGCAGCTTGGTCCTTAAAGACTATGGCTACACCTTC.

The chain has TRBV11-3 and TRBJ2-3; D unresolved. V lost 5 bases and J lost 0, with 15 bases in between. The CDR3 totals 16 residues. The V gene's germline CDR1 is SGHNT and CDR2 YENEEA. CDR3 in DNA: TGTGCCAGCAGCAAGGGTACAGATTCTAGCACAGATACGCAGTATTTT. Translating gives CASSKGTDSSTDTQYF.

This chain connects TRBV25-1 to TRBJ2-7; 10 nucleotides align to TRBD1. Germline trimming cut 3 bases from V and 3 bases from J; bases unmatched to any gene: 5. CDR1 is MGHDK and CDR2 is SYGVNS in the germline V gene. The CDR3 sequence is 15 residues long. CDR3 bases: TGTGCCAGCAGTGAGGGACAGGGGAGGTTCTACGAGCAGTACTTC. This translates into CASSEGQGRFYEQYF.